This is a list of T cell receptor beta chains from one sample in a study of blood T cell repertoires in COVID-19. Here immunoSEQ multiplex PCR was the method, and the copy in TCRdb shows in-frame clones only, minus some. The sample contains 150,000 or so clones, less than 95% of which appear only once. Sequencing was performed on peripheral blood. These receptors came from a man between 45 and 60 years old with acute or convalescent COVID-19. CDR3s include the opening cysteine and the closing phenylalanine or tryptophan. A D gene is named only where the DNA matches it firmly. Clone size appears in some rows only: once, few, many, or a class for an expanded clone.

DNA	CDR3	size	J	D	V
TGTGCCAGCAGTGAAGTAAGGAGGTCAGCCAAAAACATTCAGTACTTC	CASSEVRRSAKNIQYF	.	TRBJ2-4	.	TRBV2
TGTGCCAGCAGCCTCGGGGTGGCTAGCGGTAGGGTGGAGCAGTACTTC	CASSLGVASGRVEQYF	.	TRBJ2-7	TRBD2	TRBV28
TGTGCCACCAGCAGAGGTGCACAGGGGTACGAGCAGTACTTC	CATSRGAQGYEQYF	.	TRBJ2-7	TRBD1	TRBV15
TGTGCCACCAGCAGAGCTGGGATTGGTAGCGGGGTCACAGATACGCAGTATTTT	CATSRAGIGSGVTDTQYF	.	TRBJ2-3	TRBD2	TRBV15
TGTGCCAGCAGCCCGCTAGCGGGAGACTACAATGAGCAGTTCTTC	CASSPLAGDYNEQFF	.	TRBJ2-1	TRBD2	TRBV6-6
TGTGCCAGCAGCTTAGCGGCAGGGTTGGGGCAGCCCCAGCATTTT	CASSLAAGLGQPQHF	.	TRBJ1-5	.	TRBV11-3
TGTGCCAGCAGTGACGGGACTAGCGGTCCCTACGAGCAGTACTTC	CASSDGTSGPYEQYF	.	TRBJ2-7	TRBD2	TRBV2
TGTGCCAGCAGTTACTCCGGACAGACTGGAAACACCATATATTTT	CASSYSGQTGNTIYF	.	TRBJ1-3	.	TRBV6-5
TGTGCCAGCAGCTTAGAACCAGGGGGTCTCAATCAGCCCCAGCATTTT	CASSLEPGGLNQPQHF	.	TRBJ1-5	TRBD1	TRBV7-6
TGTGCCAGCAGTTACTCAGGGACAACCTACGAGCAGTACTTC	CASSYSGTTYEQYF	.	TRBJ2-7	.	TRBV6-5
TGTGCCTGGAGTTACTCCGGCTCTGGGGCCAACGTCCTGACTTTC	CAWSYSGSGANVLTF	.	TRBJ2-6	.	TRBV30
TGTGCCAGTAGAGAGACAGGACTAGCGGGTGAACAGACCCAGTACTTC	CASRETGLAGEQTQYF	.	TRBJ2-5	TRBD2	TRBV19
TGTGCCAGCAGCCCCTATTTTCGGGGGAGCTCCTACAATGAGCAGTTCTTC	CASSPYFRGSSYNEQFF	.	TRBJ2-1	.	TRBV7-8
TGTGCCACTGGTGACAGGGTCTTTTCAGGAAACACCATATATTTT	CATGDRVFSGNTIYF	.	TRBJ1-3	TRBD1	TRBV24-1
TGTGCCAGCAGCCCAACAGGGACCTATAATTCACCCCTCCACTTT	CASSPTGTYNSPLHF	.	TRBJ1-6	.	TRBV3-1/TRBV3-2
TGCAGCGTGGGCATGGGACAGGAATATGGCTACACCTTC	CSVGMGQEYGYTF	.	TRBJ1-2	TRBD1	TRBV29-1
TGCGCCAGCAACAACGGGTACGGGGAGACCCAGTACTTC	CASNNGYGETQYF	.	TRBJ2-5	.	TRBV5-1
TGCGCCAGCACCCAGGGGCGGGAGGCCGTCTACGAGCAGTACTTC	CASTQGREAVYEQYF	.	TRBJ2-7	TRBD2	TRBV10-2
TGTGCCAGCAGTGGTGTCAGGATAGCGAACACCGGGGAGCTGTTTTTT	CASSGVRIANTGELFF	.	TRBJ2-2	.	TRBV2
TGTGCCAGCAGCAAAGTTGCGGGGATGAGCTCCTATAATTCACCCCTCCACTTT	CASSKVAGMSSYNSPLHF	.	TRBJ1-6	.	TRBV21-1
TGCGCCGATTCCGGGACAGGGCCCACTGAAGCTTTCTTT	CADSGTGPTEAFF	few	TRBJ1-1	TRBD1	TRBV23-1
TGTGCCATCAGTGAGGGACAGGGCTATGGCTACACCTTC	CAISEGQGYGYTF	.	TRBJ1-2	TRBD1	TRBV10-3
TGTGCCAGCATACCTTTGGGGGGGGGCACAGATACGCAGTATTTT	CASIPLGGGTDTQYF	.	TRBJ2-3	TRBD2	TRBV7-9
TGTGCCAGTAGTATAGATGTCCGGGAAGGGGGCTGGGCCGGGGAGCTGTTTTTT	CASSIDVREGGWAGELFF	.	TRBJ2-2	TRBD1	TRBV19
TGTGCCAGCAGAACCCTAGCGGGGGGGAACACCGGGGAGCTGTTTTTT	CASRTLAGGNTGELFF	.	TRBJ2-2	TRBD2	TRBV6-6
TGTGCCAGCAGCGCACTCAGGGATGGCTACACCTTC	CASSALRDGYTF	.	TRBJ1-2	.	TRBV2
TGTGCCAGCAGCAACCGGCAGGGCTACGAGCAGTACTTC	CASSNRQGYEQYF	.	TRBJ2-7	.	TRBV9
TGTGCCAGCAGCACACTAGCAGGCCCCACAGATACGCAGTATTTT	CASSTLAGPTDTQYF	.	TRBJ2-3	.	TRBV9
TGTGCCAGCAGTTCTCTAAACTATGGCTACACCTTC	CASSSLNYGYTF	.	TRBJ1-2	.	TRBV6-5